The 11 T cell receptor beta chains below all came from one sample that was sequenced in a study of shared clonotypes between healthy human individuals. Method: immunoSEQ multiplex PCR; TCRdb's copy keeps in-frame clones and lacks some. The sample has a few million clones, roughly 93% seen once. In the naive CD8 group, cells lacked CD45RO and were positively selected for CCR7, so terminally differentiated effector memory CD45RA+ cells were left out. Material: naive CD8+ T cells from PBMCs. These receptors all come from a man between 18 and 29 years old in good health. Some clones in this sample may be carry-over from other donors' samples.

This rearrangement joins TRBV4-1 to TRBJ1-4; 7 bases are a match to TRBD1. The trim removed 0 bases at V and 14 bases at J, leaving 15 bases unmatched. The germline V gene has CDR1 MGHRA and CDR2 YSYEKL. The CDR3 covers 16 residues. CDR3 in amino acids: CASSQEPTGTAYLLFF. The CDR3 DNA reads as TGCGCCAGCAGCCAAGAACCCACCGGGACAGCCTACCTGCTGTTTTTT.

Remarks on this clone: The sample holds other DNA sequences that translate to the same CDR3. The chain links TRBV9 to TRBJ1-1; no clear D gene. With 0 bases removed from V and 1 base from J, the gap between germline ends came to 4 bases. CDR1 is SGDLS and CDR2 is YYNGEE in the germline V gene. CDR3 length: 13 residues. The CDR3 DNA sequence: TGTGCCAGCAGCGTAGACCGGAACACTGAAGCTTTCTTT. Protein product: CASSVDRNTEAFF.

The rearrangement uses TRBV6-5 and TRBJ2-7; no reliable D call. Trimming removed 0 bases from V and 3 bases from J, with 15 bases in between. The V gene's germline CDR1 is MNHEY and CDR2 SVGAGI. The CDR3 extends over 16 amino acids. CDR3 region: CASSYSISYPFYEQYF. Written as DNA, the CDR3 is TGTGCCAGCAGTTACTCGATCTCCTACCCTTTCTACGAGCAGTACTTC.

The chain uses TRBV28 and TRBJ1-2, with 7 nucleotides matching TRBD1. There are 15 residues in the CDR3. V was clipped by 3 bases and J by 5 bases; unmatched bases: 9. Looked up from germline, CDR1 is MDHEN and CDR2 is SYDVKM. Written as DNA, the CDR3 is TGTGCCAGCAGTTTCTTCCGGGACAGAAGATATGGCTACACCTTC. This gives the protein CASSFFRDRRYGYTF.

The CDR3: CASSPRSFPDVPSFLEYNEQFF. As DNA, the CDR3 is TGTGCCAGCAGCCCTCGTAGTTTTCCGGATGTTCCCTCCTTTCTGGAGTACAATGAGCAGTTCTTC. V gene TRBV9 combines with J gene TRBJ2-1; no definite D call. CDR1 and CDR2 (germline): SGDLS, YYNGEE. Trimming removed 4 bases from V and 4 bases from J, with 36 bases in between. The CDR3 runs to 22 residues.

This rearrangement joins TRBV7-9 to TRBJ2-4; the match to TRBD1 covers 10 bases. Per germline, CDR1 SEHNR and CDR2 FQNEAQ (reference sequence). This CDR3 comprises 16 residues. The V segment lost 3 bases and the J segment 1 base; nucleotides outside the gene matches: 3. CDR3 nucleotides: TGTGCCAGCAGCTTCGGGACAGGGGTGGCCAAAAACATTCAGTACTTC. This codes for CASSFGTGVAKNIQYF.

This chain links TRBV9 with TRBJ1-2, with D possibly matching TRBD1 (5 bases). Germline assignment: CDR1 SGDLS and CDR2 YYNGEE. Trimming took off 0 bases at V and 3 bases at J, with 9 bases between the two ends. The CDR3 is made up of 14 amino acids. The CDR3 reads CASSVGDADYGYTF. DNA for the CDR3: TGTGCCAGCAGCGTAGGGGACGCGGACTATGGCTACACCTTC.

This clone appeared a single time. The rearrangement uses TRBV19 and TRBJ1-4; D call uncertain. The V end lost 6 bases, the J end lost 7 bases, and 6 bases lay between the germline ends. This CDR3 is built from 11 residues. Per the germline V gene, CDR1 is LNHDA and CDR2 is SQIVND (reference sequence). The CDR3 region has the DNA TGTGCCAGTAGGTCGGGTGAAAAACTGTTTTTT. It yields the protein CASRSGEKLFF.

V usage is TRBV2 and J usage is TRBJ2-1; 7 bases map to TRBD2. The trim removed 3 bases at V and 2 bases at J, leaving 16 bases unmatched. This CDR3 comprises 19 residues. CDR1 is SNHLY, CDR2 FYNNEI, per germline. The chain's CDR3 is CASSDSLPATSETYNEQFF. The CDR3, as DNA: TGTGCCAGCAGTGACAGCCTCCCGGCCACTAGCGAGACCTACAATGAGCAGTTCTTC.

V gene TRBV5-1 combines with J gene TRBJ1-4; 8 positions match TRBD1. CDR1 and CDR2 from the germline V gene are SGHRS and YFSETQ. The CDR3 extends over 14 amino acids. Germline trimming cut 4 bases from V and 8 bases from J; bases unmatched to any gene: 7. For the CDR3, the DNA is TGCGCCAGCAGCCAGGACAGGGCCGGAGAAAAACTGTTTTTT. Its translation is CASSQDRAGEKLFF.

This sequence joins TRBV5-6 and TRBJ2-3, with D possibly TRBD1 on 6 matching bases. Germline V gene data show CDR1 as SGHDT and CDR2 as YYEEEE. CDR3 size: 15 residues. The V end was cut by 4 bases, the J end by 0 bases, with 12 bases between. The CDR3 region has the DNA TGTGCCAGCAGCCCCAAGGGGGTTAGCACAGATACGCAGTATTTT. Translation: CASSPKGVSTDTQYF.